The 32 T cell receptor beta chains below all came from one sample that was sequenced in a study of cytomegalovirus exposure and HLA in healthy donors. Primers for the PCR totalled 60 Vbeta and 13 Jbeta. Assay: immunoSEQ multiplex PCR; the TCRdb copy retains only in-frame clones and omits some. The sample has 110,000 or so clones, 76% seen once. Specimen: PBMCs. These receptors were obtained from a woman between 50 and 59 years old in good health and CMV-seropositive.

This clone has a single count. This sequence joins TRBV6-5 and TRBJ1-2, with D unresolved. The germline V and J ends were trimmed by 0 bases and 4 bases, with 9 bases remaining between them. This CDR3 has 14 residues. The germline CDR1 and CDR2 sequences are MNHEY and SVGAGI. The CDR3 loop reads CASSYSRTPYGYTF. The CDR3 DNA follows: TGTGCCAGCAGTTACTCGCGAACTCCCTATGGCTACACCTTC.

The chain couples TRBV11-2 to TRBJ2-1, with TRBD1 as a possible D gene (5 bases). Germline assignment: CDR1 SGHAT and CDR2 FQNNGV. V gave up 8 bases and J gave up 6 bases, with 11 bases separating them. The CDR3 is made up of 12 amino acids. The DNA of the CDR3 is TGTGCCAGCTCCCTCCAGGGCAATGAGCAGTTCTTC. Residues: CASSLQGNEQFF.

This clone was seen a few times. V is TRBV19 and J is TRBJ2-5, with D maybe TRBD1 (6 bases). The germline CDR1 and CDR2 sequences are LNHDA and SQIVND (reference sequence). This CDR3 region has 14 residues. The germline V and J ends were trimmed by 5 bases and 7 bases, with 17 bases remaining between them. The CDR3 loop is CASSPTITQGTQYF. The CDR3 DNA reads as TGTGCCAGTAGTCCGACCATTACACAGGGGACCCAGTACTTC.

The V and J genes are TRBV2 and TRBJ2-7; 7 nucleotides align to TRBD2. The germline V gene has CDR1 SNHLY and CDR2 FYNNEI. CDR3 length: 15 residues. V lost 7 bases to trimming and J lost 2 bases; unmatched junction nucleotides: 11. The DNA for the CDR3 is TGTGCCAGCACCGGAGGTGGTAGCGGGCCCTACGAGCAGTACTTC. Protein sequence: CASTGGGSGPYEQYF. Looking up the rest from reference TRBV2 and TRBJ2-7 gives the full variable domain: EPEVTQTPSHQVTQMGQEVILRCVPISNHLYFYWYRQILGQKVEFLVSFYNNEISEKSEIFDDQFSVERPDGSNFTLKIRSTKLEDSAMYFCASTGGGSGPYEQYFGPGTRLTVT.

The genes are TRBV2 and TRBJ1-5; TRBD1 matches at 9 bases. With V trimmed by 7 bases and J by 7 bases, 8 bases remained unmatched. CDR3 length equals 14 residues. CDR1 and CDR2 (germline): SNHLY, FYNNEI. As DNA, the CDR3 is TGTGCCAGCAAGTCGGACAGGGGCGGACAGCCCCAGCATTTT. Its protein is CASKSDRGGQPQHF.

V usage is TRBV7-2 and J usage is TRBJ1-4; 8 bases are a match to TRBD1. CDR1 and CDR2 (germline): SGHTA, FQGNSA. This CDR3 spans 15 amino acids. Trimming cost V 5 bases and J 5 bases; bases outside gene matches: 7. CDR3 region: CASSPGGRVNEKLFF. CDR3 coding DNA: TGTGCCAGCAGCCCAGGGGGCAGGGTGAATGAAAAACTGTTTTTT.

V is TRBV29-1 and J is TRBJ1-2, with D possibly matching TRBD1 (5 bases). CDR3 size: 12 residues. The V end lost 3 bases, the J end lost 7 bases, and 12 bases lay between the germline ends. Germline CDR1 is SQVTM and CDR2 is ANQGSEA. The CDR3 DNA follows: TGCAGCGTTGACGCCAGGGAAAGTGGCTACACCTTC. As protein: CSVDARESGYTF. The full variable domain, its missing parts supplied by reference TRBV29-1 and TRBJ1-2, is SAVISQKPSRDICQRGTSLTIQCQVDSQVTMMFWYRQQPGQSLTLIATANQGSEATYESGFVIDKFPISRPNLTFSTLTVSNMSPEDSSIYLCSVDARESGYTFGSGTRLTVV.

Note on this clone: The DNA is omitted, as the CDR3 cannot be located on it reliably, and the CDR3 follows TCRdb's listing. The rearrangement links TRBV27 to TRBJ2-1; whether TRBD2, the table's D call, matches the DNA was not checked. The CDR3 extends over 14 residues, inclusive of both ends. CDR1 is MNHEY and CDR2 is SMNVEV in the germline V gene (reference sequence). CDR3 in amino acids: CASSSSGGYNEQFF.

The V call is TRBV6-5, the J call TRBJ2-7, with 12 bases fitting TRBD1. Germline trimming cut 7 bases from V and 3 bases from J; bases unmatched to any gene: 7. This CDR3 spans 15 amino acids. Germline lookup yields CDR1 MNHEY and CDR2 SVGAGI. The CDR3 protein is CASTRGTGGSYEQYF. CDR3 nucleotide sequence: TGTGCCAGCACTAGGGGGACAGGGGGCAGCTACGAGCAGTACTTC.

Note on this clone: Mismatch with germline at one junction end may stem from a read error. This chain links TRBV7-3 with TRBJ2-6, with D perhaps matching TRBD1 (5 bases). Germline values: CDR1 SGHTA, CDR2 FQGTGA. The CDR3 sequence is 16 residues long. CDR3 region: CASSSPGASGANGLTF. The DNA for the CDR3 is TGTGCCAGCAGCTCACCTGGGGCCTCTGGGGCCAACGGCCTGACTTTC.

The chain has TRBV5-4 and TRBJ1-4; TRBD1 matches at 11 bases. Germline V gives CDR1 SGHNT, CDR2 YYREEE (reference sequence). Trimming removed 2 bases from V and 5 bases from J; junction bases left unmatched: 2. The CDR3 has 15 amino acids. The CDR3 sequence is CASSFRDRGNEKLFF. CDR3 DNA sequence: TGTGCCAGCAGCTTCCGGGACAGGGGGAATGAAAAACTGTTTTTT. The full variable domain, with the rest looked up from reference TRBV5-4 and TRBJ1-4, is ETGVTQSPTHLIKTRGQQVTLRCSSQSGHNTVSWYQQALGQGPQFIFQYYREEENGRGNFPPRFSGLQFPNYSSELNVNALELDDSALYLCASSFRDRGNEKLFFGSGTQLSVL.

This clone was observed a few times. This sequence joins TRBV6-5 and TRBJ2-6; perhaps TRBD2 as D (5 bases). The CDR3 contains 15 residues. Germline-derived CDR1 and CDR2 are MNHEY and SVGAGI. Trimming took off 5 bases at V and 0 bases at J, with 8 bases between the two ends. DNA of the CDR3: TGTGCCAGCAGTGGTACTAGCTCTGGGGCCAACGTCCTGACTTTC. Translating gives CASSGTSSGANVLTF.

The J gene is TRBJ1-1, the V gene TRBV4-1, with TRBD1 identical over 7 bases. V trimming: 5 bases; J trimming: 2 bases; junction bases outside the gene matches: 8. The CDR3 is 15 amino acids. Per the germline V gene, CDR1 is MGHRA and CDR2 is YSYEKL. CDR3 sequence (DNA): TGCGCCAGCAGCTCTTCGGACAGGCTAAACACTGAAGCTTTCTTT. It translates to CASSSSDRLNTEAFF.

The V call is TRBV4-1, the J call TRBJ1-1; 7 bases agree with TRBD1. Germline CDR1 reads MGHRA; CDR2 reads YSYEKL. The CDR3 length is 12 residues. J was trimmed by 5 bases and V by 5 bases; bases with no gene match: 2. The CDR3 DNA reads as TGCGCCAGCAGCTCCAGGGGGACTGAAGCTTTCTTT. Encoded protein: CASSSRGTEAFF.

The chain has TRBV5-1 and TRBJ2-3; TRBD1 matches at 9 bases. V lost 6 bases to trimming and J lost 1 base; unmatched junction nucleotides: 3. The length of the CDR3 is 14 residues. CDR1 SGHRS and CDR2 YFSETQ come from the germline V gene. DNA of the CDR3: TGCGCCAGCACCCGACAGGGGGGCACAGATACGCAGTATTTT. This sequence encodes CASTRQGGTDTQYF.

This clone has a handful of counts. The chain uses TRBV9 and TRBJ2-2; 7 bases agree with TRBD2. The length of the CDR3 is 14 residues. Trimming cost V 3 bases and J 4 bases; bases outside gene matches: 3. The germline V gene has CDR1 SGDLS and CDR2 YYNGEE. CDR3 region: CASSGTRSTGELFF. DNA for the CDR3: TGTGCCAGCAGCGGGACTAGATCCACCGGGGAGCTGTTTTTT.

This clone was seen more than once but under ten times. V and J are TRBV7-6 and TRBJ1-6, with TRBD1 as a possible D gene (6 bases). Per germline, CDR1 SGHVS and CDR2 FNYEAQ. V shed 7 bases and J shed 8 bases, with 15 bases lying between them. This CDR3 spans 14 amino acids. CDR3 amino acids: CASTVGGADSPLHF. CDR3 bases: TGTGCCAGCACCGTTGGGGGGGCTGATTCACCCCTCCACTTT.

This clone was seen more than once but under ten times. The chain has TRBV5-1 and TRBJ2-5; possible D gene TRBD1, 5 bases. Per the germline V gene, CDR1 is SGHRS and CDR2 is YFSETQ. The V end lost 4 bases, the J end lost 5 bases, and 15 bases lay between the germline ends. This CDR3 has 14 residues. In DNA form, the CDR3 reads TGCGCCAGCAGCAGCACGACAGTGGATGAGACCCAGTACTTC. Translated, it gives CASSSTTVDETQYF.

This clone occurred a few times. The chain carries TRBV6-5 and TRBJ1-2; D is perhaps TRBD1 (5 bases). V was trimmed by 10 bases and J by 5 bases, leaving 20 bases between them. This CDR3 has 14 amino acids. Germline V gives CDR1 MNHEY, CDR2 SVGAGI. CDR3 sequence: CATLEAGLSYGYTF. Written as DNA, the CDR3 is TGTGCCACCCTAGAGGCAGGGCTGAGTTATGGCTACACCTTC.

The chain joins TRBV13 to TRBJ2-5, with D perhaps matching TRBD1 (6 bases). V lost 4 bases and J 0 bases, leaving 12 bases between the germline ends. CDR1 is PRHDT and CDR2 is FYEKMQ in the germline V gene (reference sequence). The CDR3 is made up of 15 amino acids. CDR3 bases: TGTGCCAGCAGCTCCGGACAGTCGTACCAAGAGACCCAGTACTTC. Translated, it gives CASSSGQSYQETQYF.

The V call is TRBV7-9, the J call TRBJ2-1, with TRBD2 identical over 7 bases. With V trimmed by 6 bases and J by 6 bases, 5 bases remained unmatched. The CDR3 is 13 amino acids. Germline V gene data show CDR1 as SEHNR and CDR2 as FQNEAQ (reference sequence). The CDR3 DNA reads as TGTGCCAGCAGTTCCGGGACTACCAATGAGCAGTTCTTC. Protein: CASSSGTTNEQFF.

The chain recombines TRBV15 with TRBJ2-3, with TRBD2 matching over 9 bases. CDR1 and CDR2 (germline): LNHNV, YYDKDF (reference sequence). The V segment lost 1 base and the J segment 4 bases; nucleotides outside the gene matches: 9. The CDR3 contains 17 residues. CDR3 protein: CATSRGGPSGTSDTQYF. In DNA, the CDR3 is TGTGCCACCAGCAGAGGAGGGCCTAGCGGGACTTCAGATACGCAGTATTTT.

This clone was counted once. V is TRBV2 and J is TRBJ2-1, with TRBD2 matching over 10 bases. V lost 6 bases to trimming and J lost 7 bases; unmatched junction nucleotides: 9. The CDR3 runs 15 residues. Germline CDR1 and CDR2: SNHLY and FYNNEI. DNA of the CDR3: TGTGCCAGCAGACTAACTAGCGGGAACCGGAATGAGCAGTTCTTC. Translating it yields CASRLTSGNRNEQFF.

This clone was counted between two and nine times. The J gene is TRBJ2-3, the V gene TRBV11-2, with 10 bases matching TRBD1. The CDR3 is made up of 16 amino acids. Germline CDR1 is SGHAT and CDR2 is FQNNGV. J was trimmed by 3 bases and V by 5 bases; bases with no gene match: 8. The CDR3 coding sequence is TGTGCCAGCAGCACCGGGACAGGGGCGCGAACAGATACGCAGTATTTT. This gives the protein CASSTGTGARTDTQYF.

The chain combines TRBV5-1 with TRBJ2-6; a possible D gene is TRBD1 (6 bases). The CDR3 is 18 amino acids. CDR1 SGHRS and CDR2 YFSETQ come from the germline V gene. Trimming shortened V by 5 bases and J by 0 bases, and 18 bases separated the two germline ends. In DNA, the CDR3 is TGCGCCAGCAGTCCCTGGCAGGACAGAGGCTCTGGGGCCAACGTCCTGACTTTC. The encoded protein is CASSPWQDRGSGANVLTF.

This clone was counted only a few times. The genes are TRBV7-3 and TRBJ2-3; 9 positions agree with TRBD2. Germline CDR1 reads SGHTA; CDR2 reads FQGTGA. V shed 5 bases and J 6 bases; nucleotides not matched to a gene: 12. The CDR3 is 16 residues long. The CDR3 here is CASSPQSGGLGDTQYF. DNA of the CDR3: TGTGCCAGCAGCCCCCAAAGCGGGGGGCTGGGGGATACGCAGTATTTT.

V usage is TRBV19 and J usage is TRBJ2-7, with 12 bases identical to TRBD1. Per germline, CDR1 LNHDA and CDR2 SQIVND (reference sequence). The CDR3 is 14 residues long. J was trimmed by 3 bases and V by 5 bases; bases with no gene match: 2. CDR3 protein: CASSGTGGIYEQYF. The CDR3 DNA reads TGTGCCAGTAGTGGGACAGGGGGCATCTACGAGCAGTACTTC.

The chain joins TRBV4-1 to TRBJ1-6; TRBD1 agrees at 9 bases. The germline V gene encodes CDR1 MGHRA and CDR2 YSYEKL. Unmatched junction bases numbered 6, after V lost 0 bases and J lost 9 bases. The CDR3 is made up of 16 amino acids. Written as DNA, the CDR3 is TGCGCCAGCAGCCAAGATCCGGACAGGGGTGGTTCACCCCTCCACTTT. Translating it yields CASSQDPDRGGSPLHF.

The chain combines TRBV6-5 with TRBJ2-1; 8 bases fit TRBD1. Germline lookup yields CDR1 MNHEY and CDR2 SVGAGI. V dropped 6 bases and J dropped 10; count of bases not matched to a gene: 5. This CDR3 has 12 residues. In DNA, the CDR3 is TGTGCCAGCAGGCGGACAGGGCAGGAGCAGTTCTTC. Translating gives CASRRTGQEQFF.

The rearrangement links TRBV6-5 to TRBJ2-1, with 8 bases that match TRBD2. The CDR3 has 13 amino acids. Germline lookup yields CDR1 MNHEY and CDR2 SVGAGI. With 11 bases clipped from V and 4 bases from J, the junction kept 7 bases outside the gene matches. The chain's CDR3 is CASGGGDYNEQFF. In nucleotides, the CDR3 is TGTGCCTCGGGGGGGGGCGATTACAATGAGCAGTTCTTC.

CDR3 amino acids: CASSWDRDAGEKLFF. CDR3 DNA: TGCGCCAGCAGTTGGGACAGGGACGCGGGCGAAAAACTGTTTTTT. The V and J genes are TRBV10-1 and TRBJ1-4; TRBD1 matches at 9 bases. V lost 5 bases to trimming and J lost 8 bases; unmatched junction nucleotides: 9. This CDR3 contains 15 residues. Germline CDR1 WNHNN, CDR2 SYGVQD (reference sequence).

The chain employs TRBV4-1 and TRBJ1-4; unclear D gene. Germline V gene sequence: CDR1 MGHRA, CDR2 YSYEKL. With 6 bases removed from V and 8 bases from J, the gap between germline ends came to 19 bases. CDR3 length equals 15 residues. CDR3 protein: CASSPLGAFEEKLFF. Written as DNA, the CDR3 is TGCGCCAGCAGTCCGTTAGGAGCGTTTGAGGAAAAACTGTTTTTT.